Below are 26 T cell receptor beta chains sequenced from a single sample in a study of T cell repertoires in cytomegalovirus infection (dated by TCRdb to the late 2010s). These receptors have no known antigen. The label giving this sample's treatment or condition can be read as: in vitro stimulation with specific CMV peptide epitopes to enrich CMV-specific T cells. TCRdb shows the sequencer as Illumina HiSeq 1500. The public reads were reanalyzed by TCRdb: fastp trimming at Q25, MiXCR alignment, in-frame beta chains only. Rows are combined by CDR3 protein, so each entry shows the most common genes and DNA. Present in this sample are approximately 350,000 distinct CDR3 sequences, about 34% of which were seen just once. Roughly 14% of the sample is in the top ten clones. The sample was cultured PBMCs, taken from culture after CMV antigen stimulation. Every receptor here comes from a human donor in good health (CMV status not recorded). Some clones in this sample may be carry-over from other donors' samples.

The J gene is TRBJ1-4, the V gene TRBV4-3; TRBD1 aligns across 9 bases. From germline, CDR1 is LGHNA and CDR2 YSLEER. Trimming took 0 bases from V and 8 from J; bases not matched to a gene: 7. This CDR3 is built from 16 residues. This CDR3 is CASSQDLPGTGEKLFF. The CDR3 coding sequence is TGCGCCAGCAGCCAAGATCTTCCCGGGACAGGGGAAAAACTGTTTTTT.

The rearrangement uses TRBV11-2 and TRBJ2-7; TRBD2 agrees at 7 bases. Germline CDR1 is SGHAT and CDR2 is FQNNGV. The CDR3 covers 16 residues. Trimming cost V 5 bases and J 4 bases; bases outside gene matches: 14. DNA of the CDR3: TGTGCCAGCAGCCCCGGCCATGGCGGGAGCGCTTACGAGCAGTACGTC. The encoded protein is CASSPGHGGSAYEQYV.

The CDR3 bases are TGTGCCAGCTCACAACGCAAGACTAGCGGGAGGACGCGAAGCTCCTACAATGAGCAGTTCTTC. Translation gives CASSQRKTSGRTRSSYNEQFF. The J gene is TRBJ2-1, the V gene TRBV18; 13 bases align to TRBD2. The CDR3 sequence is 21 residues long. The germline gives CDR1 KGHSH, CDR2 LQKENI. The ends lost 4 bases at V and 0 bases at J; junction bases unmatched: 15.

The rearrangement uses TRBV7-8 and TRBJ1-3, with D perhaps matching TRBD1 (5 bases). The CDR3 has 16 amino acids. The V end was cut by 0 bases, the J end by 2 bases, with 11 bases between. Germline values: CDR1 SGHVS, CDR2 FQNEAQ. In nucleotides, the CDR3 is TGTGCCAGCAGCTTAGCTTTAGGGACGGCTGGAAACACCATATATTTT. Residues: CASSLALGTAGNTIYF.

The chain has TRBV7-6 and TRBJ2-3; D might be TRBD1 (6 bases). Trimming took off 3 bases at V and 0 bases at J, with 10 bases between the two ends. The CDR3 runs to 15 residues. In germline, CDR1 is SGHVS, CDR2 FNYEAQ. CDR3 coding DNA: TGTGCCAGCAGCTTTGACAGGAGTAGCACAGATACGCAGTATTTT. This encodes CASSFDRSSTDTQYF.

The J gene is TRBJ2-1, the V gene TRBV7-9; D is undetermined. The CDR3 length is 14 residues. Trimming shortened V by 0 bases and J by 5 bases, and 8 bases separated the two germline ends. The V gene's germline CDR1 is SEHNR and CDR2 FQNEAQ (reference sequence). Written as DNA, the CDR3 is TGTGCCAGCAGCTTAGCGGTCTCTCACAATGAGCAGTTCTTC. As protein: CASSLAVSHNEQFF.

V is TRBV12-3 or TRBV12-4 and J is TRBJ2-2; the match to TRBD2 covers 8 bases. V trimming: 7 bases; J trimming: 0 bases; junction bases outside the gene matches: 1. The CDR3 is 14 residues long. The CDR3 DNA follows: TGTGCCAGCAAAGCGGGAGCGAACACCGGGGAGCTGTTTTTT. Protein: CASKAGANTGELFF.

The chain has TRBV2 and TRBJ1-3; D is unresolved. The CDR3 length is 12 residues. Trimming shortened V by 3 bases and J by 4 bases, and 4 bases separated the two germline ends. Looked up from germline, CDR1 is SNHLY and CDR2 is FYNNEI. The CDR3 DNA reads as TGTGCCAGCAGTGATATGGGAAACACCATATATTTT. It specifies CASSDMGNTIYF.

This clonotype has at least ten counts. The rearrangement joins TRBV7-2 to TRBJ2-5; TRBD1 aligns across 8 bases. The V segment lost 5 bases and the J segment 4 bases; nucleotides outside the gene matches: 3. This CDR3 is built from 13 residues. CDR1 and CDR2 (germline): SGHTA, FQGNSA. CDR3 in DNA: TGTGCCAGCAGCCGGACAGGGTTAGAGACCCAGTACTTC. It encodes CASSRTGLETQYF.

The rearrangement joins TRBV5-1 to TRBJ2-1; possibly TRBD1 or TRBD2 for D (5 bases each). CDR3 length equals 15 residues. Looked up from germline, CDR1 is SGHRS and CDR2 is YFSETQ. Trimming removed 4 bases from V and 4 bases from J, with 15 bases in between. The DNA for the CDR3 is TGCGCCAGCAGCCCGAGGGGCAGTAAGTACAATGAGCAGTTCTTC. It is translated as CASSPRGSKYNEQFF.

The rearrangement links TRBV20-1 to TRBJ2-7; TRBD1 aligns across 7 bases. V lost 1 base and J lost 4; bases outside the gene matches: 1. The CDR3 is 12 residues long. Germline V lookup: CDR1 DFQATT, CDR2 SNEGSKA (reference sequence). CDR3 sequence: CSARVQGYEQYF. CDR3 nucleotides: TGCAGTGCTAGAGTACAGGGGTACGAGCAGTACTTC.

This sequence joins TRBV20-1 and TRBJ1-4; tentative D call: TRBD1 (5 bases). V shed 6 bases and J shed 1 base, with 9 bases lying between them. Per germline, CDR1 DFQATT and CDR2 SNEGSKA (reference sequence). The CDR3 sequence is 13 residues long. CDR3 sequence (DNA): TGCAGTGCAACCGACAGAACTAATGAAAAACTGTTTTTT. This encodes CSATDRTNEKLFF.

This clonotype turned up a few times. The V and J genes are TRBV6-6 and TRBJ2-4; TRBD1 is a possible D gene (6 bases). Germline loops: CDR1 MNHNY, CDR2 SVGAGI (reference sequence). Trimming removed 5 bases at V and 0 bases at J, with 26 bases between. The CDR3 runs to 20 residues. CDR3 protein: CASSPTAPYRATLAKNIQYF. CDR3 coding DNA: TGTGCCAGCAGTCCAACTGCTCCCTACAGGGCTACCCTAGCCAAAAACATTCAGTACTTC.

This clonotype showed up just a few times. The chain couples TRBV20-1 to TRBJ2-1; TRBD2 matches at 12 bases. The CDR3 extends over 15 amino acids. J lost 8 bases, V lost 5 bases, and 10 bases had no gene match. In germline, CDR1 is DFQATT, CDR2 SNEGSKA (reference sequence). The CDR3 spells CSASRTSGVFDEQFF. CDR3 DNA sequence: TGCAGTGCTTCCCGGACTAGCGGGGTCTTCGATGAGCAGTTCTTC.

The chain joins TRBV27 to TRBJ1-1, with D possibly matching TRBD1 (6 bases). CDR1 is MNHEY and CDR2 is SMNVEV in the germline V gene (reference sequence). V lost 8 bases and J 4 bases, leaving 20 bases between the germline ends. CDR3 length equals 15 residues. CDR3 loop: CASAKGGPGGTEAFF. CDR3 coding DNA: TGTGCCAGCGCAAAAGGGGGGCCAGGCGGCACTGAAGCTTTCTTT.

This clonotype was seen ten or more times. The chain joins TRBV7-3 to TRBJ2-3; tentative D call: TRBD1 (6 bases). The CDR3 covers 13 residues. Trimming left V 3 bases short and J 4 bases short, with 8 bases between. Looked up from germline, CDR1 is SGHTA and CDR2 is FQGTGA. For the CDR3, the DNA is TGTGCCAGCAGCTTTCCAGGGGCAGATACGCAGTATTTT. This encodes CASSFPGADTQYF.

The J gene is TRBJ2-7, the V gene TRBV7-8; 8 nucleotides agree with TRBD1. Germline assignment: CDR1 SGHVS and CDR2 FQNEAQ. CDR3 length: 14 amino acids. Trimming at V came to 3 bases and at J to 4 bases, leaving 5 bases not matched to a gene. The CDR3 here is CASSFGTGLYEQYV. In nucleotides, the CDR3 is TGTGCCAGCAGCTTTGGGACAGGACTGTACGAGCAGTACGTC.

V usage is TRBV7-2 and J usage is TRBJ2-7; a weak D match, TRBD2 (6 bases). This CDR3 has 15 amino acids. The germline V gene has CDR1 SGHTA and CDR2 FQGNSA. V was trimmed by 0 bases and J by 3 bases, leaving 12 bases between them. In nucleotides, the CDR3 is TGTGCCAGCAGCTTAGCGGGAGGACCCATCTACGAGCAGTACTTC. This gives the protein CASSLAGGPIYEQYF.

The chain is built from TRBV9 and TRBJ2-5; 11 positions agree with TRBD2. The CDR3 totals 15 residues. Germline lookup yields CDR1 SGDLS and CDR2 YYNGEE. Trimming cost V 0 bases and J 4 bases; bases outside gene matches: 2. CDR3 in amino acids: CASSVGGTSGETQYF. The CDR3, as DNA: TGTGCCAGCAGCGTAGGTGGGACTAGCGGAGAGACCCAGTACTTC.

The rearrangement uses TRBV7-6 and TRBJ2-5; the match to TRBD1 covers 10 bases. V was pared by 5 bases and J by 6 bases, with 3 bases of the junction left unmatched. The CDR3 spans 13 residues. Germline V gene data show CDR1 as SGHVS and CDR2 as FNYEAQ. The CDR3 loop is CASSRQGAQTQYF. The CDR3 DNA follows: TGTGCCAGCAGCCGACAGGGGGCGCAGACCCAGTACTTC.

The table lists this clonotype with a few counts. The J gene is TRBJ2-7, the V gene TRBV7-2; 8 bases are a match to TRBD2. The CDR3 length is 16 residues. V lost 2 bases to trimming and J lost 3 bases; unmatched junction nucleotides: 9. Germline lookup yields CDR1 SGHTA and CDR2 FQGNSA. The CDR3 nucleotides read TGTGCCAGCAGCTTACGTGCCAGCGGGAGTCGCTACGAGCAGTACTTC. Translating it yields CASSLRASGSRYEQYF.

The chain combines TRBV20-1 with TRBJ1-1; a possible D gene is TRBD1 (6 bases). The CDR3 covers 16 residues. Trimming pared 5 bases from V and 1 base from J, leaving 20 bases between. CDR1 is DFQATT, CDR2 SNEGSKA, per germline (reference sequence). The CDR3 region is CSASHGGTHPNTEAFF. The CDR3 DNA sequence: TGCAGTGCTTCCCACGGGGGGACACACCCGAACACTGAAGCTTTCTTT.

The gene calls are TRBV6-2 or TRBV6-3 and TRBJ2-7, with 10 nucleotides matching TRBD2. CDR3 length equals 14 residues. Germline CDR1 reads MNHEY; CDR2 reads SVGEGT. V shed 8 bases, J shed 4 bases, and the junction held 8 bases outside the gene matches. The CDR3 DNA reads as TGTGCCAGCCGGCTAGCGGGAGATTGGTACGAGCAGTACTTC. Protein sequence: CASRLAGDWYEQYF.

V gene TRBV28 combines with J gene TRBJ2-3, with 12 bases identical to TRBD2. The CDR3 is 18 amino acids. V shed 7 bases and J 1 base; nucleotides not matched to a gene: 12. Germline loops: CDR1 MDHEN, CDR2 SYDVKM. The CDR3 reads CASTLATSGSMGTDTQYF. The CDR3 region has the DNA TGTGCCAGCACCCTGGCGACTAGCGGGAGCATGGGCACAGATACGCAGTATTTT.

The rearrangement uses TRBV10-3 and TRBJ2-1; 11 bases align to TRBD2. Trimming took 6 bases from V and 7 from J; bases not matched to a gene: 8. The CDR3 sequence is 15 residues long. CDR1 is ENHRY and CDR2 is SYGVKD in the germline V gene. The CDR3 sequence: CAISNLAGGKNEQFF. In DNA, the CDR3 is TGTGCCATCAGCAACCTAGCGGGAGGTAAAAATGAGCAGTTCTTC.

This clonotype was picked up many times. The chain recombines TRBV7-8 with TRBJ1-2; D uncertain. V was pared by 5 bases and J by 4 bases, with 11 bases between. Germline CDR1 SGHVS, CDR2 FQNEAQ. The CDR3 sequence is 13 residues long. The CDR3 protein is CASSPRWGYGYTF. The CDR3 region has the DNA TGTGCCAGCAGCCCACGTTGGGGCTATGGCTACACCTTC.